The T cell receptor beta chain described here comes from a study of cytomegalovirus exposure and HLA in healthy donors. Study information: About 85 million unique TCRs from HLA-typed donors were held in an early release of data. General study findings and limits: It was assumed in the presence/absence analyses that sequencing depth was roughly uniform across donors.

PCR employed 60 Vbeta and 13 Jbeta primers. In the original analysis: The authors later counted 65 million to 90 million unique TCR beta chains, approximately 12 million of them shared. Sequenced by immunoSEQ multiplex PCR; TCRdb stores in-frame clones only, minus some. The V and J calls and clone size come from that table; D and trimming were worked out from the DNA. In the table there are fewer than 150,000 clones, about 80% of which are singletons. As concerns this clone: No antigen is known for it.

Nominal health characterized the donors when sampled, though unrecorded immune exposures were likely. The source of this sequence is a male donor in good health and CMV-seronegative. Sequenced: PBMCs.

The CDR3 bases are TGTGCCAGCAGTCACTACGAGCAGTACTTC. It translates to CASSHYEQYF. J is TRBJ2-7 and V is TRBV28; D not certain. Germline CDR1 MDHEN, CDR2 SYDVKM. The CDR3 contains 10 residues. The V end was cut by 5 bases, the J end by 3 bases, with 2 bases between.